This TCR beta chain was sequenced during a study of Ad26.COV2.S vaccination and SARS-CoV-2 variants. Study in general: Of the COV1001 trial arms, the Ad26.COV2.S arm included the donor.

Method: immunoSEQ multiplex PCR; TCRdb's copy keeps in-frame clones and lacks some. The table includes some 410,000 clones, roughly 90% detected once. Study observations and caveats: Once vaccination had occurred, spike-specific CD8+ and CD4+ T cell responses reportedly showed substantial breadth.

Comment on this clone: Its specificity is not known.

The V gene lost 6 bases and the J gene lost 3 bases, with 8 bases spanning the gap. The CDR3 loop spans 12 amino acids. The treatment was: 19 received Ad26.COV2.S at low or high dose, single or two shots; about 5 received placebo; per-sample allocation not given. Specimen acquisition occurred on day 63 following the initial vaccine or placebo injection. Adults aged 18-55 years in Boston included the donor. Expression of Wuhan-strain SARS-CoV-2 spike came from the Ad26 vector that formed the vaccine. The TCR comes from a person between 18 and 59 years old who received the Ad26.COV2.S COVID-19 vaccine or a placebo. The chain uses TRBV12-3 or TRBV12-4 and TRBJ2-5, with D maybe TRBD2 (5 bases). Source: peripheral blood, taken in a trial of Ad26.COV2.S vaccine versus placebo. The CDR3 here is CASSPREETQYF. CDR3 in DNA: TGTGCCAGCAGCCCGAGGGAAGAGACCCAGTACTTC.